This T cell receptor beta chain stems from a study of memory CD4+ T cells and cytomegalovirus serostatus. Study-level findings and limits: Suggested: most of the CMV-linked TCR signature lies in CD4+ memory cells. CD4+ memory repertoires contained about 40% of the 164 reported CMV TCRbeta sequences.

On this clone itself: Its matching antigen is unknown.

In the study's own analysis: After removing out-of-frame reads, 2 million to 2.5 million distinct TCRbeta sequences remained. Profiled with immunoSEQ multiplex PCR; TCRdb holds only in-frame clones, not every one. That table is the source of V, J and clone size, and D and trimming were worked out from the DNA. The table includes 60,000 to 70,000 clones, about 75% detected once. The CDR3 covers 13 residues. The germline CDR1 and CDR2 sequences are SGHDT and YYEEEE. V dropped 1 base and J dropped 3 bases, with 6 bases sitting between them. Single viable CD3+CD4+CD8-CD45RO+ cells were sorted as the memory CD4+ T cells. After thawing, CD4+ T cells were positively selected.

The sequence was obtained from an adult in good health and CMV-seropositive. Sequencing was carried out using memory CD4+ T cells from blood. The V gene is TRBV5-6, the J gene TRBJ2-3, with a weak D call TRBD2 (5 bases). CDR3 sequence reads: CASSLSGTDTQYF. The CDR3 DNA reads as TGTGCCAGCAGCTTGAGCGGTACAGATACGCAGTATTTT.